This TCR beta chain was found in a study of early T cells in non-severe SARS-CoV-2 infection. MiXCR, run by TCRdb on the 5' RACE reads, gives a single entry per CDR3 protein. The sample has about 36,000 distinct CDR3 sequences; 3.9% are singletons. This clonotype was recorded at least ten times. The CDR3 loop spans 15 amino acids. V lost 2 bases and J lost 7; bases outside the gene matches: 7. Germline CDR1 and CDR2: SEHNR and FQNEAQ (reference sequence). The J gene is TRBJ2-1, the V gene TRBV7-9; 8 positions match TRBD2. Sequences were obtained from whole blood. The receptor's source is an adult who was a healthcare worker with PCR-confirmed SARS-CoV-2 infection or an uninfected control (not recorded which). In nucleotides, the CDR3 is TGTGCCAGCAGCTTATCCGGGAGGGTATCTAATGAGCAGTTCTTC. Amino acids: CASSLSGRVSNEQFF.